Presented here are 13 T cell receptor beta chains from one specimen sequenced in a study of cytomegalovirus exposure and HLA in healthy donors. It was with 60 Vbeta and 13 Jbeta primers that the PCR ran. Assay: immunoSEQ multiplex PCR; the TCRdb copy retains only in-frame clones and omits some. The profile covers roughly 150,000 clones, with more than 80% appearing a single time and 1.5% to 2% taken by the ten largest. The sample consisted of PBMCs. The source of these receptors is a young woman in good health and CMV-seronegative.

The chain has TRBV19 and TRBJ2-2; D not resolved. This CDR3 comprises 15 residues. Germline values: CDR1 LNHDA, CDR2 SQIVND (reference sequence). Between the trimmed V and J ends, which lost 9 bases and 8 bases, there was a span of 22 bases. The CDR3 loop reads CASKWAPGSAGELFF. The CDR3 region has the DNA TGTGCCAGCAAGTGGGCCCCCGGATCAGCTGGGGAGCTGTTTTTT.

This sequence joins TRBV5-1 and TRBJ1-1, with no clear D. V was pared by 0 bases and J by 2 bases, with 8 bases between. Germline V gene data show CDR1 as SGHRS and CDR2 as YFSETQ. CDR3 size: 14 residues. The CDR3 sequence: CASSLDSQNTEAFF. In nucleotides, the CDR3 is TGCGCCAGCAGCTTGGATTCCCAAAACACTGAAGCTTTCTTT.

V is TRBV4-1 and J is TRBJ1-6; possible D gene TRBD1, 6 bases. V was clipped by 0 bases and J by 0 bases, with 12 bases between them. Germline lookup yields CDR1 MGHRA and CDR2 YSYEKL. The CDR3 sequence is 18 residues long. The CDR3 DNA follows: TGCGCCAGCAGCCAAGAAAGGGGGTCCATCTCCTATAATTCACCCCTCCACTTT. It encodes CASSQERGSISYNSPLHF.

V usage is TRBV19 and J usage is TRBJ1-5, with D possibly TRBD1 on 5 matching bases. Germline V gives CDR1 LNHDA, CDR2 SQIVND (reference sequence). The V end was cut by 5 bases, the J end by 2 bases, with 16 bases between. The CDR3 has 16 residues. CDR3 in DNA: TGTGCCAGTAGTGTAACAAGGGGCTACGGCAATCAGCCCCAGCATTTT. This gives the protein CASSVTRGYGNQPQHF.

The chain links TRBV5-1 to TRBJ2-3; 8 bases agree with TRBD2. CDR3 length: 16 amino acids. Germline V lookup: CDR1 SGHRS, CDR2 YFSETQ. The junction had 9 bases not matched to a gene; V was cut back by 6 bases and J by 0 bases. CDR3 DNA: TGCGCCAGCATCCGCGGCGGGGGGTATAGCACAGATACGCAGTATTTT. This encodes CASIRGGGYSTDTQYF.

The gene calls are TRBV5-8 and TRBJ2-2; D possibly corresponds to TRBD1 (6 bases). This CDR3 is 14 amino acids long. V lost 2 bases, J lost 7 bases, and 12 bases lay in between. Germline CDR1 and CDR2: SGHTS and YDEGEE. Here the CDR3 reads CASSFQGRIGELFF. In DNA, the CDR3 is TGTGCCAGCAGCTTCCAGGGGCGGATCGGGGAGCTGTTTTTT. Full variable domain (remainder filled in from reference TRBV5-8 and TRBJ2-2): EAGVTQSPTHLIKTRGQQATLRCSPISGHTSVYWYQQALGLGLQFLLWYDEGEERNRGNFPPRFSGRQFPNYSSELNVNALELEDSALYLCASSFQGRIGELFFGEGSRLTVL.

This clone has just one count. The rearrangement links TRBV11-2 to TRBJ2-2; TRBD1 is a possible D gene (7 bases). The CDR3 has 15 residues. Germline CDR1 and CDR2: SGHAT and FQNNGV. V lost 3 bases, J lost 3 bases, and 11 bases lay in between. CDR3 region: CASSLRDRYTGELFF. Written as DNA, the CDR3 is TGTGCCAGCAGCTTGCGGGACAGATACACCGGGGAGCTGTTTTTT.

This clone came up once. The chain joins TRBV7-3 to TRBJ1-6; the D gene is possibly TRBD1 (5 bases). The CDR3 sequence is 14 residues long. Per the germline V gene, CDR1 is SGHTA and CDR2 is FQGTGA. The V end lost 5 bases, the J end lost 9 bases, and 14 bases lay between the germline ends. The CDR3 sequence is CASSRGTTRSPLHF. The CDR3 bases are TGTGCCAGCAGCCGGGGGACTACCCGTTCACCCCTCCACTTT.

The gene calls are TRBV18 and TRBJ2-5; 7 bases line up with TRBD2. Trimming cost V 0 bases and J 4 bases; bases outside gene matches: 8. Germline CDR1 KGHSH, CDR2 LQKENI. The CDR3 runs 16 residues. CDR3 region: CASSPPLREIVETQYF. In DNA, the CDR3 is TGTGCCAGCTCACCACCGTTGCGGGAGATTGTAGAGACCCAGTACTTC.

The chain recombines TRBV29-1 with TRBJ1-5; 8 bases align to TRBD1. CDR1 and CDR2 (germline): SQVTM, ANQGSEA. Germline trimming cut 4 bases from V and 1 base from J; bases unmatched to any gene: 0. CDR3 size: 13 residues. The CDR3, as DNA: TGCAGCGTTGGACAGGGGAGCAATCAGCCCCAGCATTTT. It specifies CSVGQGSNQPQHF.

This chain uses TRBV27 with TRBJ2-3; 8 nucleotides agree with TRBD1. Germline CDR1 is MNHEY and CDR2 is SMNVEV (reference sequence). The CDR3 totals 16 residues. Unmatched junction bases numbered 10, after V lost 6 bases and J lost 2 bases. CDR3: CASSPTPDRATDTQYF. The CDR3 nucleotides are TGTGCCAGCAGCCCTACACCGGACAGGGCCACAGATACGCAGTATTTT.

The rearrangement links TRBV5-1 to TRBJ2-7; no firm D call. The CDR3 is made up of 12 amino acids. Germline V lookup: CDR1 SGHRS, CDR2 YFSETQ. With 0 bases removed from V and 7 bases from J, the gap between germline ends came to 8 bases. Here the CDR3 DNA reads TGCGCCAGCAGCTTGGACATCAGGGAGCAGTACTTC. This gives the protein CASSLDIREQYF.

The chain uses TRBV30 and TRBJ1-3, with TRBD1 matching 7 bases. Germline-derived CDR1 and CDR2 are GTSNPN and SVGIG (reference sequence). The ends lost 2 bases at V and 2 bases at J; junction bases unmatched: 3. CDR3 length: 14 amino acids. CDR3 protein: CAWSRDRPGNTIYF. The CDR3 DNA reads TGTGCCTGGAGTCGGGACAGACCTGGAAACACCATATATTTT.